The next 11 T cell receptor beta chains were all read from a single sample in a study of human T cells and chemical hapten exposure. In TCRdb, the RACE reads were re-called with MiXCR into one record per CDR3 protein. The sample has 340,000 or so distinct CDR3 sequences, approximately 6.3% seen once. Time point: patch test 1, 2 weeks after DPC sensitization. Treatment given: therapeutic diphenylcyclopropenone sensitization with weekly scalp DPC. The sample was whole blood, taken in connection with sensitization to the hapten diphenylcyclopropenone (DPC). Receptors were obtained from a woman aged 18-29 years with alopecia areata. Some clones in this sample may be carry-over from other donors' samples.

The chain recombines TRBV6-5 with TRBJ2-1; weak D call: TRBD1 (5 bases). The CDR3 has 14 amino acids. The ends were cut back, 6 bases at V and 10 bases at J, with 19 bases in the middle. Germline values: CDR1 MNHEY, CDR2 SVGAGI. The CDR3 DNA sequence: TGTGCCAGCAGCTCTCTCTACAGGCCACCGGAGCAGTTCTTC. Translating it yields CASSSLYRPPEQFF.

This clonotype was observed many times. V gene TRBV12-5 combines with J gene TRBJ2-7; no clear D. The CDR3 is 12 amino acids. Trimming shortened V by 8 bases and J by 0 bases, and 8 bases separated the two germline ends. Germline CDR1 is LGHNT and CDR2 is FRNRAP. Here the CDR3 reads CASTVGSYEQYF. The CDR3 nucleotides read TGTGCTAGTACGGTAGGCTCCTACGAGCAGTACTTC.

The chain is built from TRBV29-1 and TRBJ2-7; perhaps TRBD2 as D (5 bases). The V gene's germline CDR1 is SQVTM and CDR2 ANQGSEA. The CDR3 spans 11 residues. Trimming stripped 7 bases from V and 4 bases from J, with 11 bases between. The CDR3 loop is CSGGSQYEQYF. In DNA form, the CDR3 reads TGCAGCGGCGGGTCCCAATACGAGCAGTACTTC.

This rearrangement joins TRBV6-2 or TRBV6-3 to TRBJ1-2, with 7 nucleotides matching TRBD1. The CDR3 length is 13 residues. Germline V gene data show CDR1 as MNHEY and CDR2 as SVGEGT. The trim removed 0 bases at V and 6 bases at J, leaving 1 base unmatched. The CDR3 loop is CASSYSGGHGYTF. The CDR3 nucleotides read TGTGCCAGCAGTTACTCAGGGGGCCATGGCTACACCTTC.

The chain links TRBV20-1 to TRBJ1-1; D perhaps matches TRBD1 (5 bases). Germline loops: CDR1 DFQATT, CDR2 SNEGSKA (reference sequence). Trimming took 1 base from V and 5 from J, leaving 17 bases between them. The CDR3 totals 15 residues. The DNA for the CDR3 is TGCAGTGCTAGAGCGGGCAGGGAGGGTGTGACTGAAGCTTTCTTT. It translates to CSARAGREGVTEAFF.

In its sample, this clonotype was seen a few times. The chain carries TRBV7-3 and TRBJ1-1, with a possible D match to TRBD1 (6 bases). CDR3 length: 14 residues. CDR1 and CDR2 (germline): SGHTA, FQGTGA. V lost 5 bases to trimming and J lost 5 bases, with 15 bases between them. CDR3 loop: CASSVNRDSTEAFF. CDR3 nucleotides: TGTGCCAGCAGCGTCAACAGGGATTCGACTGAAGCTTTCTTT.

This clonotype was detected many times. The gene calls are TRBV9 and TRBJ2-1, with a possible D match to TRBD1 (6 bases). CDR3 length: 13 residues. Germline V gene lookup returns CDR1 SGDLS and CDR2 YYNGEE. V was clipped by 4 bases and J by 7 bases, with 12 bases between them. The CDR3 here is CASSLNRENEQFF. CDR3 DNA: TGTGCCAGCAGCCTTAACAGGGAGAATGAGCAGTTCTTC.

This clonotype occurred many times. The chain recombines TRBV28 with TRBJ1-1; D ambiguous. The CDR3 spans 12 residues. V was shortened by 5 bases and J by 8 bases, with 12 bases between the two germline ends. Germline V gene lookup returns CDR1 MDHEN and CDR2 SYDVKM. In DNA form, the CDR3 reads TGTGCCAGCAGTCCCCGAGGGTCCGAAGCTTTCTTT. It translates to CASSPRGSEAFF.

This clonotype was observed a handful of times. The rearrangement joins TRBV4-1 to TRBJ1-2, with D unresolved. Deletions cut 0 bases from V and 7 bases from J, with 15 bases between. Germline V gene sequence: CDR1 MGHRA, CDR2 YSYEKL. The CDR3 contains 15 residues. This CDR3 is CASSQDSGWRVGYTF. The CDR3 nucleotides read TGCGCCAGCAGCCAAGATAGTGGTTGGAGGGTTGGCTACACCTTC.

The rearrangement uses TRBV6-2 or TRBV6-3 and TRBJ2-1; 8 bases are a match to TRBD2. The V segment lost 6 bases and the J segment 5 bases; nucleotides outside the gene matches: 9. Germline loops: CDR1 MNHEY, CDR2 SVGEGT. The CDR3 sequence is 15 residues long. The CDR3 sequence: CASRVTGTSNNEQFF. The CDR3, as DNA: TGTGCCAGCAGAGTTACGGGGACTAGTAACAATGAGCAGTTCTTC.

This clonotype was seen repeatedly, ten times or more. The chain links TRBV29-1 to TRBJ1-1; the match to TRBD1 covers 7 bases. The CDR3 consists of 17 residues. The germline CDR1 and CDR2 sequences are SQVTM and ANQGSEA. V lost 0 bases to trimming and J lost 0 bases; unmatched junction nucleotides: 10. The CDR3 nucleotides read TGCAGCGTTGAAGATGCCAGGGGGGGAGTGTTGAACACTGAAGCTTTCTTT. It is translated as CSVEDARGGVLNTEAFF.